This T cell receptor beta chain originates from a study of blood T cells in healthy people across ages. Findings and limits, study-wide: The recorded TCR beta diversity per million T cells decreased in a roughly linear manner with age. Changes seen in expanded clonotypes were possibly confounded by donor CMV status left unknown.

Extractions gave at least 5.5 micrograms of total RNA per sample. A sample-barcoded 5' primer and a J-beta primer mix were used in a second PCR of about 7 to 12 cycles. TCRdb ran MiXCR on the 5' RACE reads and lists one entry per CDR3 protein. Found here are about 680,000 distinct CDR3 sequences, approximately 50% of them singletons; the top ten hold roughly 34%. As concerns this clonotype: Antigen: not known.

V shed 2 bases and J shed 11 bases, with 24 bases lying between them. Per germline, CDR1 DFQATT and CDR2 SNEGSKA (reference sequence). The CDR3 consists of 15 residues. The rearrangement uses TRBV20-1 and TRBJ2-5, with D hard to call. The material sequenced was blood. The sequence came from a woman aged 60-75 years in good health. CDR3 DNA: TGCAGTGCTAGAAAGTTTGCCCAGGAATACAATGAGCAGTACTTC. Translation: CSARKFAQEYNEQYF.